This entry is about one TCR beta chain. What it recognizes is unknown. TCRdb used MiXCR to reprocess the multiplex PCR reads, holding one entry per CDR3 protein. The sample lists about 14,000 distinct CDR3 sequences; around 53% were seen once. The trim removed 3 bases at V and 4 bases at J, leaving 11 bases unmatched. In germline, CDR1 is DFQATT, CDR2 SNEGSKA (reference sequence). The CDR3 spans 16 residues. This record belongs to a study of breast tumors, draining lymph nodes, adjacent tissues. Whole-study findings and limits: Tumors had less TCR diversity than lymph nodes, more than nontumor tissue. That most tumor T cells come from lymph nodes remained unproven. Luminal-like breast cancer showed significantly greater tumor-nontumor repertoire similarity than basal-like breast cancer did.

This TCR derives from a female donor with breast cancer. Some clones in this sample may be carry-over from other donors' samples. The chain employs TRBV20-1 and TRBJ2-1; TRBD2 matches at 8 bases. Sequenced input: tumor-adjacent breast tissue. CDR3 protein: CSASALGLGTYNEQFF. As DNA, the CDR3 is TGCAGTGCTAGTGCCTTGGGACTAGGGACTTACAATGAGCAGTTCTTC.